What follows are 10 T cell receptor beta chains derived from one specimen sequenced in a study of CD8 T cells in ankylosing spondylitis. TCRdb processed the 5' RACE reads anew with MiXCR; each CDR3 protein has one entry. The sample has approximately 350,000 distinct CDR3 sequences, more than 20% seen once. Sequencing used blood, either unsorted or a sorted T cell fraction (not recorded which). These receptors came from a male donor with ankylosing spondylitis or in good health (not recorded which).

The CDR3 is CASSHGQGQLYEQYF. For the CDR3, the DNA is TGTGCCAGCAGTCACGGACAGGGCCAACTCTACGAGCAGTACTTC. The chain joins TRBV27 to TRBJ2-7; TRBD1 matches 8 bases. Per germline, CDR1 MNHEY and CDR2 SMNVEV (reference sequence). The J segment lost 3 bases and the V segment lost 5 bases, leaving 9 bases of the junction unmatched. The CDR3 extends over 15 amino acids.

CDR3 sequence reads: CASTTPDRETQYF. The CDR3 bases are TGTGCCAGCACCACCCCCGATAGGGAGACCCAGTACTTC. The V gene is TRBV5-6, the J gene TRBJ2-5; D is uncertain. V was cut by 6 bases and J by 5 bases, with 14 bases left in between. Germline assignment: CDR1 SGHDT and CDR2 YYEEEE. The CDR3 length is 13 residues.

The table lists this clonotype with a few counts. The chain couples TRBV29-1 to TRBJ2-7; possibly TRBD1 for D (5 bases). This CDR3 contains 14 residues. CDR1 is SQVTM, CDR2 ANQGSEA, per germline. V was pared by 1 base and J by 3 bases, with 13 bases between. In nucleotides, the CDR3 is TGCAGCGTTGAAGGGGGCTCCCAAAGCTACGAGCAGTACTTC. Encoded protein: CSVEGGSQSYEQYF.

This clonotype was seen more than once but under ten times. The DNA of the CDR3 is TGCAGTGCTAGAGATATAGCGGGGCAAGAGACCCAGTACTTC. Encoded protein: CSARDIAGQETQYF. The rearrangement uses TRBV20-1 and TRBJ2-5, with 8 positions matching TRBD2. The CDR3 is 14 amino acids. V lost 0 bases, J lost 2 bases, and 2 bases stayed unmatched. The germline CDR1 and CDR2 sequences are DFQATT and SNEGSKA (reference sequence).

This clonotype has a handful of counts. This chain connects TRBV7-9 to TRBJ2-7, with D possibly called TRBD1 or TRBD2 (5 bases each). In germline, CDR1 is SEHNR, CDR2 FQNEAQ (reference sequence). The CDR3 has 14 amino acids. V dropped 1 base and J dropped 3 bases, with 10 bases sitting between them. The chain's CDR3 is CASSLGEGYYEQYF. The CDR3 region has the DNA TGTGCCAGCAGCTTAGGAGAGGGGTACTACGAGCAGTACTTC.

The chain is built from TRBV19 and TRBJ2-7; D ambiguous. There are 12 residues in the CDR3. V was trimmed by 3 bases and J by 3 bases, leaving 6 bases between them. Germline lookup yields CDR1 LNHDA and CDR2 SQIVND (reference sequence). For the CDR3, the DNA is TGTGCCAGTAGTATGGATAGCTACGAGCAGTACTTC. It encodes CASSMDSYEQYF.

The V and J genes are TRBV6-1 and TRBJ2-5; tentatively, D is TRBD1 (6 bases). Germline-derived CDR1 and CDR2 are MNHNS and SASEGT. The CDR3 is 14 residues long. V was trimmed by 3 bases and J by 4 bases, leaving 12 bases between them. CDR3 loop: CASSDGWGRETQYF. The CDR3 DNA sequence: TGTGCCAGCAGTGATGGGTGGGGGCGAGAGACCCAGTACTTC.

This clonotype was detected a few times. In nucleotides, the CDR3 is TGTGCCAGCAGCCAACCTGCGATCCAGGGGGCCTACGAGCAGTACTTC. Residues: CASSQPAIQGAYEQYF. The V gene is TRBV3-1, the J gene TRBJ2-7; 7 positions match TRBD1. J was trimmed by 2 bases and V by 2 bases; bases with no gene match: 9. CDR1 LGHDT and CDR2 YNNKEL come from the germline V gene (reference sequence). CDR3 length: 16 residues.

The chain couples TRBV20-1 to TRBJ2-5, with D unresolved. The germline gives CDR1 DFQATT, CDR2 SNEGSKA (reference sequence). There are 17 residues in the CDR3. Deletions cut 0 bases from V and 1 base from J, with 18 bases between. The CDR3 region is CSARDQPTLFGQETQYF. In DNA, the CDR3 is TGCAGTGCTAGAGACCAACCGACCCTTTTCGGCCAAGAGACCCAGTACTTC.

The chain uses TRBV13 and TRBJ2-3; TRBD2 agrees at 8 bases. This CDR3 contains 16 residues. The germline V gene encodes CDR1 PRHDT and CDR2 FYEKMQ (reference sequence). The trim removed 2 bases at V and 2 bases at J, leaving 6 bases unmatched. The DNA for the CDR3 is TGTGCCAGCAGCTTACGGGTAGCGGGGACCACAGATACGCAGTATTTT. This encodes CASSLRVAGTTDTQYF.